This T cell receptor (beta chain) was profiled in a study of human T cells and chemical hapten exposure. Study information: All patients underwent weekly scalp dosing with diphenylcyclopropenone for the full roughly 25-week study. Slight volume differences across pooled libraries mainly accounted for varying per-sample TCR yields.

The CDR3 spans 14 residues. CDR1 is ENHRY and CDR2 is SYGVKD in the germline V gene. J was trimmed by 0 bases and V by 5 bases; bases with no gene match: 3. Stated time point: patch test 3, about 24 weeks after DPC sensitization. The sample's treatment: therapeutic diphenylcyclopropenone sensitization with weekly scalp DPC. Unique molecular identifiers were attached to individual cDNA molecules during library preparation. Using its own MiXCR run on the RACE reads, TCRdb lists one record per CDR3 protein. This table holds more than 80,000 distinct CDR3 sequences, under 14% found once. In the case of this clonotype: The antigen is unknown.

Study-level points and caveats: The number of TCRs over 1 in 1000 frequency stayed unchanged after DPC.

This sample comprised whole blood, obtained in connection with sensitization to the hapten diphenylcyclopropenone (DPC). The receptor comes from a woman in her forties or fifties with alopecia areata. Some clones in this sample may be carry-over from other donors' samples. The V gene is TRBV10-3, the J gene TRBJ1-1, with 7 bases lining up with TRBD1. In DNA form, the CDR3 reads TGTGCCATCAGTAGGGACAGCCTGAACACTGAAGCTTTCTTT. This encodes CAISRDSLNTEAFF.